A single sample gave rise to the 21 T cell receptor beta chains below, sequenced in a study of molecular identifiers for immune sequencing clone quantification. TCRdb passed the PCR reads through MiXCR, listing each CDR3 protein once. The data contain some 320,000 distinct CDR3 sequences, around 21% of them singletons. Source material: naive CD8+ T cells from blood, with Jurkat cell RNA spiked in. As for subset: FACS-sorted CD8+CD4-CCR7+CD45RA+ naive T cells. Source of these receptors: a human donor in good health. Some libraries in this study had Jurkat cell RNA spiked in.

Concerning this clonotype itself: A much larger clone differs from this one at a single base, so this may be a read error. In nucleotides, the CDR3 is TGTGCCTGGACTGGCGGAACGAATGAGCAGTTCTTC. Encoded protein: CAWTGGTNEQFF. The chain combines TRBV30 with TRBJ2-1; D gene unclear. The CDR3 has 12 residues. V gave up 4 bases and J gave up 7 bases, with 11 bases separating them. CDR1 and CDR2 (germline): GTSNPN, SVGIG (reference sequence).

Notes on this clonotype: One junction end does not reproduce the germline sequence, and a read error may be involved. J is TRBJ2-7 and V is TRBV7-6, with D perhaps TRBD1 (5 bases). CDR3 length: 13 amino acids. Germline V CDR1 and CDR2: SGHVS, FNYEAQ. The CDR3 reads CASSLTGSYEQCF. CDR3 DNA: TGTGCCAGCAGCCTCACAGGCTCATACGAGCAGTGCTTC.

The table lists this clonotype with many counts. V gene TRBV7-2 combines with J gene TRBJ1-5, with a tentative D call TRBD1 (6 bases). This CDR3 is 18 amino acids long. Deletions cut 4 bases from V and 2 bases from J, with 21 bases between. Germline V gene data show CDR1 as SGHTA and CDR2 as FQGNSA. CDR3 DNA sequence: TGTGCCAGCAGCTCAGGATCGAGAGGGGGGAACGGCAATCAGCCCCAGCATTTT. It translates to CASSSGSRGGNGNQPQHF.

This chain links TRBV13 with TRBJ1-1; D unresolved. The CDR3 length is 16 residues. In germline, CDR1 is PRHDT, CDR2 FYEKMQ (reference sequence). V lost 2 bases, J lost 2 bases, and 15 bases lay in between. The CDR3 DNA reads as TGTGCCAGCAGCTTACCCCCAGGCACAGTCAACACTGAAGCTTTCTTT. It is translated as CASSLPPGTVNTEAFF.

Concerning this clonotype: A much larger clonotype is one base distant, so this may be a read error. V is TRBV4-3 and J is TRBJ1-5; 10 bases fit TRBD1. The DNA end is more similar to TRBJ2-3, so the J call may be wrong. The CDR3 is 15 amino acids. Per the germline V gene, CDR1 is LGHNA and CDR2 is YSLEER. The CDR3 reads CASSQWTGGNQPQYF. CDR3 DNA sequence: TGCGCCAGCAGCCAATGGACAGGGGGTAACCAGCCCCAGTATTTT.

As regards this clonotype: A read error may be the cause here, since a much bigger clone is one base away. The V and J genes are TRBV20-1 and TRBJ2-7; a weak D match, TRBD1 (7 bases). Trimming removed 6 bases at V and 0 bases at J, with 12 bases between. Germline assignment: CDR1 DFQATT and CDR2 SNEGSKA (reference sequence). This CDR3 comprises 13 residues. The CDR3 is CSAGGDSSYEQYF. The CDR3 nucleotides read TGCAGTGCCGGCGGGGACAGCTCCTACGAGCAGTACTTC.

This clonotype was recorded many times. This sequence joins TRBV30 and TRBJ2-3; TRBD1 or TRBD2 may be the D gene (6 bases each). There are 14 residues in the CDR3. The V and J ends lost 8 bases and 4 bases respectively, with 19 bases between them. Germline V CDR1 and CDR2: GTSNPN, SVGIG (reference sequence). Written as DNA, the CDR3 is TGTGCCGGGGAAGGAGGGGGAGGCCCAGATACGCAGTATTTT. This sequence encodes CAGEGGGGPDTQYF.

This clonotype was detected a few times. This rearrangement joins TRBV2 to TRBJ2-5; 10 bases fit TRBD1. Germline V gene data show CDR1 as SNHLY and CDR2 as FYNNEI. V gave up 6 bases and J gave up 0 bases; unmatched junction bases: 10. CDR3 length: 17 amino acids. The CDR3, as DNA: TGTGCCAGCAGCGCTCTGAAGGACAGGGGGTACCAAGAGACCCAGTACTTC. It specifies CASSALKDRGYQETQYF. Full variable domain (rest looked up from reference TRBV2 and TRBJ2-5): EPEVTQTPSHQVTQMGQEVILRCVPISNHLYFYWYRQILGQKVEFLVSFYNNEISEKSEIFDDQFSVERPDGSNFTLKIRSTKLEDSAMYFCASSALKDRGYQETQYFGPGTRLLVL.

At least ten counts were recorded for this clonotype. V and J are TRBV4-3 and TRBJ2-7; D possibly corresponds to TRBD1 (5 bases). The CDR3 has 16 residues. Germline CDR1 reads LGHNA; CDR2 reads YSLEER. V lost 0 bases and J lost 1, with 13 bases in between. CDR3 loop: CASSQDFQGRSYEQYF. In DNA, the CDR3 is TGCGCCAGCAGCCAAGATTTTCAGGGTCGGTCCTACGAGCAGTACTTC.

The chain employs TRBV30 and TRBJ1-1; D unresolved. The germline gives CDR1 GTSNPN, CDR2 SVGIG (reference sequence). Between the trimmed V and J ends, which lost 2 bases and 6 bases, there was a span of 10 bases. This CDR3 has 12 residues. CDR3 nucleotide sequence: TGTGCCTGGAGTAGTTGGGAGGCTGAAGCTTTCTTT. Its translation: CAWSSWEAEAFF. Full variable domain (outside the CDR3, taken from reference TRBV30 and TRBJ1-1): SQTIHQWPATLVQPVGSPLSLECTVEGTSNPNLYWYRQAAGRGLQLLFYSVGIGQISSEVPQNLSASRPQDRQFILSSKKLLLSDSGFYLCAWSSWEAEAFFGQGTRLTVV.

The sample holds a few counts of this clonotype. The rearrangement links TRBV6-5 to TRBJ2-1; tentative D call: TRBD1 (5 bases). The CDR3 is 15 residues long. With 1 base removed from V and 2 bases from J, the gap between germline ends came to 9 bases. Germline assignment: CDR1 MNHEY and CDR2 SVGAGI. The CDR3 protein is CASSYLGVAYNEQFF. DNA of the CDR3: TGTGCCAGCAGTTACTTAGGGGTTGCCTACAATGAGCAGTTCTTC.

The chain links TRBV14 to TRBJ2-7; 7 bases map to TRBD2. CDR1 and CDR2 (germline): SGHDN, FVKESK. Trimming removed 0 bases from V and 2 bases from J; junction bases left unmatched: 7. This CDR3 is 16 amino acids long. CDR3 region: CASSQDSPSGPYEQYF. The CDR3 nucleotides read TGTGCCAGCAGCCAAGACTCGCCTAGCGGTCCCTACGAGCAGTACTTC.

This clonotype was detected ten times or more. It is unclear where the CDR3 begins or ends on the DNA, so no DNA is shown, and the CDR3 is as TCRdb lists it. The J gene is TRBJ1-4, the V gene TRBV6-2 or TRBV6-3. Germline-derived CDR1 and CDR2 are MNHEY and SVGEGT. The CDR3 is 14 residues long, ends included. The CDR3 is CASSSSDLAEKLFF.

This clonotype was seen many times. The chain joins TRBV7-9 to TRBJ2-7, with 7 positions matching TRBD1. Germline CDR1 reads SEHNR; CDR2 reads FQNEAQ (reference sequence). V was clipped by 5 bases and J by 7 bases; unmatched bases: 5. This CDR3 has 12 amino acids. The CDR3: CASSATGPEQYF. In DNA form, the CDR3 reads TGTGCCAGCAGCGCGACAGGGCCTGAGCAGTACTTC.

This clonotype was seen many times. The chain combines TRBV12-3 or TRBV12-4 with TRBJ1-5; D is unresolved. The CDR3 runs 15 residues. V lost 0 bases to trimming and J lost 5 bases, with 11 bases between them. The CDR3 sequence: CASSLAWGSDQPQHF. The CDR3 bases are TGTGCCAGCAGTTTAGCGTGGGGTTCGGATCAGCCCCAGCATTTT.

This clonotype was observed many times. CDR3 nucleotides: TGCGCCAGCAGCCAAGATCCGGACGGCATGAACACTGAAGCTTTCTTT. This sequence encodes CASSQDPDGMNTEAFF. This chain uses TRBV4-1 with TRBJ1-1; no definite D call. The V gene's germline CDR1 is MGHRA and CDR2 YSYEKL. With 0 bases removed from V and 0 bases from J, the gap between germline ends came to 11 bases. The CDR3 runs to 16 residues.

The rearrangement links TRBV10-2 to TRBJ2-6, with 7 bases lining up with TRBD2. This CDR3 has 18 residues. Looked up from germline, CDR1 is WSHSY and CDR2 is SAAADI. Trimming cost V 3 bases and J 1 base; bases outside gene matches: 9. The CDR3 region is CASSDRWGGLSGANVLTF. The CDR3 nucleotides read TGCGCCAGCAGTGATAGGTGGGGGGGTTTATCTGGGGCCAACGTCCTGACTTTC.

The chain uses TRBV7-2 and TRBJ2-7; tentatively, D is TRBD2 (6 bases). Germline V gene sequence: CDR1 SGHTA, CDR2 FQGNSA. CDR3 length: 12 amino acids. Trimming took off 6 bases at V and 3 bases at J, with 9 bases between the two ends. CDR3 in amino acids: CASRGDFYEQYF. The CDR3 DNA reads as TGTGCCAGCAGGGGGGACTTCTACGAGCAGTACTTC.

The chain employs TRBV9 and TRBJ2-2, with D unresolved. Trimming took 7 bases from V and 0 from J, leaving 4 bases between them. This CDR3 region has 12 residues. Germline V gene lookup returns CDR1 SGDLS and CDR2 YYNGEE. The CDR3 region has the DNA TGTGCCAGCGAGGCGAACACCGGGGAGCTGTTTTTT. Residues: CASEANTGELFF.

With respect to this clonotype: A much larger clone differs from this one at a single base, so this may be a read error. V and J are TRBV30 and TRBJ2-3; 9 bases line up with TRBD1. The CDR3 has 12 residues. With 2 bases clipped from V and 11 bases from J, the junction kept 5 bases outside the gene matches. CDR1 and CDR2 from the germline V gene are GTSNPN and SVGIG (reference sequence). Here the CDR3 DNA reads TGTGCCTGGAGTTTACCGGGACAGGGGCAGTATTTT. Translating it yields CAWSLPGQGQYF.

This clonotype has ten or more counts. The rearrangement links TRBV12-3 or TRBV12-4 to TRBJ2-1, with TRBD2 as a possible D gene (6 bases). The CDR3 consists of 14 residues. The V end was cut by 10 bases, the J end by 4 bases, with 17 bases between. In DNA form, the CDR3 reads TGTGCCACCTCGGGGGTAGGGTCATACAATGAGCAGTTCTTC. This sequence encodes CATSGVGSYNEQFF.